These 9 T cell receptor beta chains came from one sample sequenced in a study of T cells in Graves' hyperthyroidism and ophthalmopathy. RNA transcripts gave rise to amplified TCR beta CDR3 regions. With the HTBI primer set, the TCR CDR3 went through a first round of RT-PCR. TCRdb fed the multiplex PCR reads into MiXCR, producing one record per CDR3 protein. This table holds fewer than 650,000 distinct CDR3 sequences, 40% to 50% found once. The sample comprised peripheral blood or thyroid tissue (not recorded which). These receptors all stem from an adult woman with Graves' disease, either hyperthyroidism or ophthalmopathy (not recorded which).

V usage is TRBV29-1 and J usage is TRBJ1-5; D call uncertain. The V gene's germline CDR1 is SQVTM and CDR2 ANQGSEA. CDR3 size: 14 residues. The ends were cut back, 4 bases at V and 1 base at J, with 11 bases in the middle. The DNA of the CDR3 is TGCAGCGTTGCTGGCGGTGGGAGCAATCAGCCCCAGCATTTT. It encodes CSVAGGGSNQPQHF.

This clonotype was observed once. The chain employs TRBV15 and TRBJ2-5; TRBD2 matches 8 bases. The junction had 4 bases not matched to a gene; V was cut back by 0 bases and J by 1 base. Germline V gives CDR1 LNHNV, CDR2 YYDKDF (reference sequence). The CDR3 has 16 residues. Here the CDR3 DNA reads TGTGCCACCAGCAGAGATGGCGCGGGAGGCCAAGAGACCCAGTACTTC. It codes for CATSRDGAGGQETQYF.

The chain is built from TRBV7-9 and TRBJ1-2; tentatively, D is TRBD1 (5 bases). V gave up 1 base and J gave up 7 bases, with 10 bases separating them. Germline-derived CDR1 and CDR2 are SEHNR and FQNEAQ (reference sequence). This CDR3 comprises 13 residues. The CDR3 protein is CASSLGGESGYTF. The CDR3 bases are TGTGCCAGCAGCTTAGGGGGGGAATCTGGCTACACCTTC.

The chain couples TRBV29-1 to TRBJ2-7; D is undetermined. V lost 3 bases to trimming and J lost 0 bases, with 9 bases between them. In germline, CDR1 is SQVTM, CDR2 ANQGSEA. CDR3 length equals 13 residues. This CDR3 reads CSVEKGSSYEQYF. Written as DNA, the CDR3 is TGCAGCGTTGAGAAGGGAAGCTCCTACGAGCAGTACTTC.

As to this clonotype: A junction boundary mismatches the germline segment, possibly from a read error. This chain links TRBV29-1 with TRBJ2-7; tentative D call: TRBD2 (6 bases). The CDR3 totals 12 residues. In germline, CDR1 is SQVTM, CDR2 ANQGSEA. In DNA, the CDR3 is TGCAGCCAAGGGACTGAACCCTACGAGCGGTACTTC. Its translation: CSQGTEPYERYF.

The chain is built from TRBV2 and TRBJ1-4; D might be TRBD1 (5 bases). Trimming shortened V by 6 bases and J by 14 bases, and 16 bases separated the two germline ends. The CDR3 runs to 12 residues. Germline CDR1 SNHLY, CDR2 FYNNEI. The CDR3 nucleotides are TGTGCCAGCAGCCAGGACACGGAAGTTCTGTTTTTT. Amino acids: CASSQDTEVLFF.

The rearrangement uses TRBV7-2 and TRBJ1-3, with 8 bases identical to TRBD1. In germline, CDR1 is SGHTA, CDR2 FQGNSA. This CDR3 has 12 residues. V shed 7 bases, J shed 7 bases, and the junction held 3 bases outside the gene matches. CDR3 loop: CASTQGANTIYF. The CDR3 DNA sequence: TGTGCCAGCACCCAGGGGGCGAACACCATATATTTT.

This clonotype was seen repeatedly, ten times or more. The genes are TRBV7-9 and TRBJ2-7; a weak D match, TRBD1 (5 bases). The germline V and J ends were trimmed by 1 base and 4 bases, with 11 bases remaining between them. Germline CDR1 and CDR2: SEHNR and FQNEAQ (reference sequence). This CDR3 is 14 amino acids long. As DNA, the CDR3 is TGTGCCAGCAGCTTAGTCCAGGGTTTTTACGAGCAGTACTTC. This encodes CASSLVQGFYEQYF.

The genes are TRBV5-5 and TRBJ1-1; D gene uncertain. Trimming took off 6 bases at V and 1 base at J, with 10 bases between the two ends. The germline gives CDR1 SGHKS, CDR2 YYEKEE (reference sequence). The CDR3 has 13 amino acids. The CDR3 sequence is CASNSDANTEAFF. The DNA for the CDR3 is TGTGCCAGCAACTCGGACGCGAACACTGAAGCTTTCTTT.